One and the same sample provided the 7 T cell receptor beta chains below, sequenced in a study of blood T cell repertoires in COVID-19. Generated by immunoSEQ multiplex PCR, the TCRdb table keeps only in-frame clones and is missing some. Here the sample spans about 190,000 clones, around 88% being singletons. The sequenced sample was PBMCs or T cells enriched from blood (not recorded which). The receptors originated from a woman in her twenties or thirties who had recovered from COVID-19.

This chain links TRBV5-6 with TRBJ1-1; D uncertain. The V end lost 1 base, the J end lost 0 bases, and 10 bases lay between the germline ends. There are 15 residues in the CDR3. Germline CDR1 reads SGHDT; CDR2 reads YYEEEE. CDR3: CASSLQVRLNTEAFF. The CDR3 bases are TGTGCCAGCAGCTTGCAGGTCAGGCTGAACACTGAAGCTTTCTTT.

The chain uses TRBV28 and TRBJ2-7; TRBD2 matches at 8 bases. V was pared by 6 bases and J by 2 bases, with 9 bases of the junction left unmatched. In germline, CDR1 is MDHEN, CDR2 SYDVKM. The CDR3 runs to 15 residues. The CDR3 sequence is CASREGREAAYEQYF. The CDR3 DNA follows: TGTGCCAGCAGAGAGGGGCGGGAGGCCGCCTACGAGCAGTACTTC.

Details on this clone: Other DNA sequences in the same sample also yield this CDR3. The genes are TRBV7-8 and TRBJ1-2; TRBD1 aligns across 8 bases. The CDR3 has 15 amino acids. V was clipped by 2 bases and J by 2 bases; unmatched bases: 4. Germline lookup yields CDR1 SGHVS and CDR2 FQNEAQ. Written as DNA, the CDR3 is TGTGCCAGCAGCTTACTACAGGGGGGAAACTATGGCTACACCTTC. Translating gives CASSLLQGGNYGYTF.

The chain couples TRBV20-1 to TRBJ2-1; D possibly corresponds to TRBD1 (5 bases). Germline CDR1 reads DFQATT; CDR2 reads SNEGSKA (reference sequence). The CDR3 is made up of 10 amino acids. Trimming took 6 bases from V and 12 from J, leaving 12 bases between them. The CDR3 DNA sequence: TGCAGTGCCCCAATCCAGGGGCAGTTCTTC. This codes for CSAPIQGQFF.

This clone showed up just a few times. This chain joins TRBV5-4 and TRBJ2-2; 10 bases align to TRBD2. V lost 3 bases to trimming and J lost 7 bases; unmatched junction nucleotides: 6. CDR1 and CDR2 (germline): SGHNT, YYREEE (reference sequence). This CDR3 is 15 amino acids long. The CDR3 sequence is CASSSPSGSHGELFF. CDR3 sequence (DNA): TGTGCCAGCAGCTCACCTAGCGGGAGCCACGGGGAGCTGTTTTTT.

This chain joins TRBV5-8 and TRBJ2-1; TRBD1 might be the D (6 bases). V lost 2 bases to trimming and J lost 5 bases, with 20 bases between them. The CDR3 runs to 17 residues. The germline gives CDR1 SGHTS, CDR2 YDEGEE. The CDR3 loop is CASSFRPGAKANNEQFF. For the CDR3, the DNA is TGTGCCAGCAGCTTTAGACCAGGGGCGAAAGCTAACAATGAGCAGTTCTTC.

A single count supports this clone. The rearrangement joins TRBV6-9 to TRBJ1-1; 10 bases line up with TRBD1. This CDR3 region has 18 residues. With V trimmed by 6 bases and J by 1 base, 14 bases remained unmatched. CDR1 and CDR2 from the germline V gene are MNHGY and SVAAGI. The CDR3, as DNA: TGTGCCAGCAGCCCAAAAGGGACAGGGGTAGGGAGGAACACTGAAGCTTTCTTT. Protein sequence: CASSPKGTGVGRNTEAFF.